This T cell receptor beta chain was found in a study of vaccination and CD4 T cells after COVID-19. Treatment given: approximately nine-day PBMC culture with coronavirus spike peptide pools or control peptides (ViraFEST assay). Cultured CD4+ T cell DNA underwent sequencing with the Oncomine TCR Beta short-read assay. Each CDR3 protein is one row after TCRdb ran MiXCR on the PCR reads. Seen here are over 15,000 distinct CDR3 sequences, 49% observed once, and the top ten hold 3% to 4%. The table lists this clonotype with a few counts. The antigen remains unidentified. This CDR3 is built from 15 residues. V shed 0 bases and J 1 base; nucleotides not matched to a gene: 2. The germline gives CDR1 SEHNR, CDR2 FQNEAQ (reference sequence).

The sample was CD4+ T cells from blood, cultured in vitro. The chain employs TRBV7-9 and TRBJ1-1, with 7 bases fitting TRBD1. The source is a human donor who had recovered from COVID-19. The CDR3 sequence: CASSLAGTANTEAFF. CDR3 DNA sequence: TGTGCCAGCAGCTTAGCCGGGACAGCGAACACTGAAGCTTTCTTT.